There are a few counts of the clone carrying this T cell receptor beta chain. The record originates from a study of molecular identifiers for immune sequencing clone quantification. In TCRdb, the PCR reads were re-called with MiXCR into one record per CDR3 protein. The data show around 65,000 distinct CDR3 sequences, with under 20% seen just once and approximately 1.5% held by the top ten. The clonotype was recovered from a human donor in good health. Some libraries in this study had Jurkat cell RNA spiked in. The sample was naive CD8+ T cells from blood, with Jurkat cell RNA spiked in. The sample's subset: FACS-sorted CD8+CD4-CCR7+CD45RA+ naive T cells.

CDR3 coding DNA: TGTGCCAGCAGTTTATCAGCGGGTTATAGCAATCAGCCCCAGCATTTT. Protein sequence: CASSLSAGYSNQPQHF. This chain links TRBV27 with TRBJ1-5; no clear D gene. V dropped 0 bases and J dropped 0 bases, with 9 bases sitting between them. Germline V gives CDR1 MNHEY, CDR2 SMNVEV (reference sequence). The CDR3 length is 16 residues.